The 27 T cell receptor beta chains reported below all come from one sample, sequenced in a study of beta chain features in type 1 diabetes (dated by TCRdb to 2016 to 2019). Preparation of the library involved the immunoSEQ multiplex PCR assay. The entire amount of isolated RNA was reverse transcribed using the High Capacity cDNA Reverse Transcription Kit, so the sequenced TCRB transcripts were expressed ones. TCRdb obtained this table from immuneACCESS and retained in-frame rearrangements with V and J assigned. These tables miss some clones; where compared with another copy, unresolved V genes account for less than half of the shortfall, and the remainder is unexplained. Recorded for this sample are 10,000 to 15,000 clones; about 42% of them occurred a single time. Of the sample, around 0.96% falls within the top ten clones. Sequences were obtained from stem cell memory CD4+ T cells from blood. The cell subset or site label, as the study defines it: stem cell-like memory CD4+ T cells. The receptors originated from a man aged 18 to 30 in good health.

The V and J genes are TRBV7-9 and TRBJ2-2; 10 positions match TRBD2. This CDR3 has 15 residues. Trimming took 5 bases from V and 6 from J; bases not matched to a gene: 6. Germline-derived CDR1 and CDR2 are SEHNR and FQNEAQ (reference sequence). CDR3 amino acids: CASSLLAGVAGELFF. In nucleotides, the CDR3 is TGTGCCAGCAGCCTGCTAGCGGGGGTCGCCGGGGAGCTGTTTTTT.

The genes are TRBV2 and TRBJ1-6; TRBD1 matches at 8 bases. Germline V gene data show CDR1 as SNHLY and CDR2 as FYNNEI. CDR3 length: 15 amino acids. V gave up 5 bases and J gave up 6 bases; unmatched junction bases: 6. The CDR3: CASSNSDRGNSPLHF. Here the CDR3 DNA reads TGTGCCAGCAGTAACTCCGACAGGGGTAATTCACCCCTCCACTTT.

In DNA form, the CDR3 reads TGTGCCAGCAGTGAAGCGCTAGAACAGGGGCCCTATGGCTACACCTTC. Protein: CASSEALEQGPYGYTF. The chain employs TRBV6-1 and TRBJ1-2; 7 bases align to TRBD1. The CDR3 is made up of 16 amino acids. In germline, CDR1 is MNHNS, CDR2 SASEGT. Unmatched junction bases numbered 8, after V lost 0 bases and J lost 4 bases.

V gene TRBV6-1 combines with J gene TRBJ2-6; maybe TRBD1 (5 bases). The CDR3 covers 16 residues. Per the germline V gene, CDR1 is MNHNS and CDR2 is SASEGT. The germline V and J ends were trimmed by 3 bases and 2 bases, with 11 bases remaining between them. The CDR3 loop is CASSDRAVAGANVLTF. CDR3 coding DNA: TGTGCCAGCAGTGACAGGGCGGTAGCTGGGGCCAACGTCCTGACTTTC.

The CDR3: CASSIFHGDNEQFF. Written as DNA, the CDR3 is TGTGCCAGTAGTATCTTCCACGGGGACAATGAGCAGTTCTTC. The chain links TRBV19 to TRBJ2-1; the D gene is possibly TRBD2 (5 bases). CDR1 and CDR2 (germline): LNHDA, SQIVND (reference sequence). The CDR3 totals 14 residues. Trimming took off 3 bases at V and 5 bases at J, with 11 bases between the two ends.

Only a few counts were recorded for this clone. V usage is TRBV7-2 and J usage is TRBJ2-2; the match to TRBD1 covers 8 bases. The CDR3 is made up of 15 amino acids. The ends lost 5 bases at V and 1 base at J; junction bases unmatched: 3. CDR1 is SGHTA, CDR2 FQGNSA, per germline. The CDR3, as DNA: TGTGCCAGCAGCACCGGGACAGGGAACACCGGGGAGCTGTTTTTT. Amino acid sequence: CASSTGTGNTGELFF.

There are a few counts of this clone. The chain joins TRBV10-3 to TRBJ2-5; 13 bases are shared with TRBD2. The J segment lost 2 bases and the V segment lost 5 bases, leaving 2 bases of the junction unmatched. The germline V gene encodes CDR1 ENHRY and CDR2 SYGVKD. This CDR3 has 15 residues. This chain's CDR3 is CAISRTSGGQETQYF. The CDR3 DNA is TGTGCCATCAGTAGGACTAGCGGGGGACAAGAGACCCAGTACTTC.

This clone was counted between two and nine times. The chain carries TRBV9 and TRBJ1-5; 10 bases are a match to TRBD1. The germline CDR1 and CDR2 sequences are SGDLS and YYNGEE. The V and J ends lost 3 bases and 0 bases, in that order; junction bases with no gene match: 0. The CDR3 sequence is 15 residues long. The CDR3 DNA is TGTGCCAGCAGCGGACAGGGGGCTAGCAATCAGCCCCAGCATTTT. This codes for CASSGQGASNQPQHF.

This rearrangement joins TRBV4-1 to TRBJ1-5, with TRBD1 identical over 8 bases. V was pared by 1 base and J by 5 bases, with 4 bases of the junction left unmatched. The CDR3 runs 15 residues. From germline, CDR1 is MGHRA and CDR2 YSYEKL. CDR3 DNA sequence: TGCGCCAGCAGCCAAGGACAGGGGCCTTATCAGCCCCAGCATTTT. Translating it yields CASSQGQGPYQPQHF.

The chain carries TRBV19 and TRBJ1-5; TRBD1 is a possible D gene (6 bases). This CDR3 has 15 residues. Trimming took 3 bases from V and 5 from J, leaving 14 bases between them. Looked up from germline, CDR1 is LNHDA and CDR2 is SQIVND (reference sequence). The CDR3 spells CASSIHRDWDQPQHF. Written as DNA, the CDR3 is TGTGCCAGTAGTATTCACAGGGATTGGGATCAGCCCCAGCATTTT.

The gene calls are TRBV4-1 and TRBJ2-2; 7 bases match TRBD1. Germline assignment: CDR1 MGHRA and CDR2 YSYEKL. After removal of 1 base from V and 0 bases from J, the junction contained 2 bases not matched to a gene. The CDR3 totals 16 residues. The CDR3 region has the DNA TGCGCCAGCAGCCAAGGTCAGGGGGCGAACACCGGGGAGCTGTTTTTT. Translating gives CASSQGQGANTGELFF.

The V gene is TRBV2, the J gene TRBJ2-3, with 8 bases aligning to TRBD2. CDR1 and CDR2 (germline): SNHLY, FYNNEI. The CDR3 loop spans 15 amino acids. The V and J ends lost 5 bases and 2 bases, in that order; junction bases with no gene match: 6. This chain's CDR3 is CASSTGGPTTDTQYF. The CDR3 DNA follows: TGTGCCAGCAGTACGGGAGGGCCCACCACAGATACGCAGTATTTT.

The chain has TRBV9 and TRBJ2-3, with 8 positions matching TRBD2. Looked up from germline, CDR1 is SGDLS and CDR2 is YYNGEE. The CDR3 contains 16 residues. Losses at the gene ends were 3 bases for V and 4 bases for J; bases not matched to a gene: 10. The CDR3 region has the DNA TGTGCCAGCAGCGCCCGTGGGCGGGGGGTCGCAGATACGCAGTATTTT. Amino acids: CASSARGRGVADTQYF.

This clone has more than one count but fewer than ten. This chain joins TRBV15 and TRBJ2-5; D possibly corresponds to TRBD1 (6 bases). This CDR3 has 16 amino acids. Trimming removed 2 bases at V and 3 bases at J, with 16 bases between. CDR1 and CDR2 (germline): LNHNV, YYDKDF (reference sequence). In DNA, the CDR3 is TGTGCCACCAGCAGATTCGCGGACAGACTGGAAGAGACCCAGTACTTC. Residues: CATSRFADRLEETQYF.

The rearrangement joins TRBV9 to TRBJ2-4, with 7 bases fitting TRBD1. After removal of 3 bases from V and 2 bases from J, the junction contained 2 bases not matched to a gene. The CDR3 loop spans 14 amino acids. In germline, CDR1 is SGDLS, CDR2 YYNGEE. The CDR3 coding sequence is TGTGCCAGCAGCGCACAGGGGTCCAAAAACATTCAGTACTTC. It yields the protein CASSAQGSKNIQYF.

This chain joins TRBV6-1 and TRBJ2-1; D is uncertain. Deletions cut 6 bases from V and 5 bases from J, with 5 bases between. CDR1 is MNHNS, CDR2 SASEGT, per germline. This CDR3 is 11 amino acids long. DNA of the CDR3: TGTGCCAGCAGCCAGAACAATGAGCAGTTCTTC. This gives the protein CASSQNNEQFF.

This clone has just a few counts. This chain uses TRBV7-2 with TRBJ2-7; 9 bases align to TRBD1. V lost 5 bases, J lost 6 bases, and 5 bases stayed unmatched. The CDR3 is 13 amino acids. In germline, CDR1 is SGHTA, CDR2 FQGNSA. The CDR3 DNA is TGTGCCAGCAGCCCAAGGACAGGGGTCGAGCAGTACTTC. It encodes CASSPRTGVEQYF.

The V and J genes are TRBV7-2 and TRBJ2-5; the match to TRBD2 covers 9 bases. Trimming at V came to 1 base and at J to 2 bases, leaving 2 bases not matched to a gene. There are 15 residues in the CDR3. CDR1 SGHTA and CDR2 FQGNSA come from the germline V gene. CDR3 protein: CASSLGLAGQETQYF. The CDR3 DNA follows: TGTGCCAGCAGCTTAGGGCTAGCGGGGCAAGAGACCCAGTACTTC.

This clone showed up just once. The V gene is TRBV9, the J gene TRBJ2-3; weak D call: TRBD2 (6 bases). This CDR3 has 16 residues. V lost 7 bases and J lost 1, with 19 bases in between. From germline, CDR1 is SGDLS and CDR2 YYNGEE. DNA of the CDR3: TGTGCCAGCGGTCGATCCGGAACGGGGGGCACAGATACGCAGTATTTT. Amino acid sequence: CASGRSGTGGTDTQYF.

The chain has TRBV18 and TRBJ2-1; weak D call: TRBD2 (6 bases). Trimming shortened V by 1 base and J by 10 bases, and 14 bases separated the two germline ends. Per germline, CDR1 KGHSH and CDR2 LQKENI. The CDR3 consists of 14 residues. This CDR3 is CASSPRGGADEQFF. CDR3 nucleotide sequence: TGTGCCAGCTCACCACGAGGAGGGGCGGACGAGCAGTTCTTC.

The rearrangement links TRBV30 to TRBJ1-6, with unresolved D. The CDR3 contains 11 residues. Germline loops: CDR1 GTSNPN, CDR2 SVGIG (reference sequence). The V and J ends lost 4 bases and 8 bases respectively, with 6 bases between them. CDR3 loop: CAWTTDSPLHF. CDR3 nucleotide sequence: TGTGCCTGGACCACAGATTCACCCCTCCACTTT.

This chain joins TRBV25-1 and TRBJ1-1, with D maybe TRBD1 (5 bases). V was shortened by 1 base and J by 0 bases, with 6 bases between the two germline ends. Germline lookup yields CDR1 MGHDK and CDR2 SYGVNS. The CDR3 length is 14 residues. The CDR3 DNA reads TGTGCCAGCAGTGAATGGGGCATGAACACTGAAGCTTTCTTT. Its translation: CASSEWGMNTEAFF.

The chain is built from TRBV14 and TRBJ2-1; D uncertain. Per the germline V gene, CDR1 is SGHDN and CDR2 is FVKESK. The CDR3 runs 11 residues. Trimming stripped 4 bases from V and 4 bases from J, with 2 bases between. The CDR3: CASSPYNEQFF. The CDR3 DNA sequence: TGTGCCAGCAGCCCATACAATGAGCAGTTCTTC.

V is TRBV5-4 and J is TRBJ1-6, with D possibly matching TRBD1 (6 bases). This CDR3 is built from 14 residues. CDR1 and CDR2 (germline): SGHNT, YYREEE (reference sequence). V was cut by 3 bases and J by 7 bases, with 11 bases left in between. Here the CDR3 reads CASSSGVSNSPLHF. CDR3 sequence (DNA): TGTGCCAGCAGCTCAGGGGTATCGAATTCACCCCTCCACTTT.

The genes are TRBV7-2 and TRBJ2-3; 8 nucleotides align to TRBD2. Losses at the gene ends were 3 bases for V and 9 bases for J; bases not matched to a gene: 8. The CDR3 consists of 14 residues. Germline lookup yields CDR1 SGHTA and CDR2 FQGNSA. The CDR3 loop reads CASSFSGGAETQYF. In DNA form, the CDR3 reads TGTGCCAGCAGCTTTTCCGGGGGGGCCGAGACGCAGTATTTT. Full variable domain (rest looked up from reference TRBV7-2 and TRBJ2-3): GAGVSQSPSNKVTEKGKDVELRCDPISGHTALYWYRQSLGQGLEFLIYFQGNSAPDKSGLPSDRFSAERTGGSVSTLTIQRTQQEDSAVYLCASSFSGGAETQYFGPGTRLTVL.

In DNA, the CDR3 is TGTGCCAGCAGCCTGGGACAGGGGAAGGGAGAGACCCAGTACTTC. It translates to CASSLGQGKGETQYF. This sequence joins TRBV7-2 and TRBJ2-5; 10 bases align to TRBD1. V was pared by 5 bases and J by 4 bases, with 7 bases of the junction left unmatched. The V gene's germline CDR1 is SGHTA and CDR2 FQGNSA. The length of the CDR3 is 15 residues.

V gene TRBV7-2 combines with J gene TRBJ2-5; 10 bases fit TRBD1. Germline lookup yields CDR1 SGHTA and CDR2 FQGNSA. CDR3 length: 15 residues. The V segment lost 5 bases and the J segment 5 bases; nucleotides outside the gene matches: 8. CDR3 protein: CASSLLTGGLETQYF. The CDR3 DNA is TGTGCCAGCAGCCTGCTGACAGGGGGCTTGGAGACCCAGTACTTC.